One sample yielded the 10 T cell receptor beta chains listed below, sequenced in a study of blood T cells in healthy people across ages. Alongside a J-beta primer mix, a sample-barcoded 5' primer served in a second PCR lasting about 7 to 11 cycles. TCRdb analysed the 5' RACE reads with MiXCR anew, one entry per CDR3 protein. Seen here are 790,000 or so distinct CDR3 sequences, roughly 56% observed once, and the top ten hold roughly 24%. The material sequenced was blood. These receptors all come from a man in his forties or fifties in good health.

This clonotype has a handful of counts. V gene TRBV7-2 combines with J gene TRBJ1-4; 7 positions agree with TRBD1. The germline V gene encodes CDR1 SGHTA and CDR2 FQGNSA. This CDR3 has 14 residues. J lost 12 bases, V lost 4 bases, and 11 bases had no gene match. CDR3 in DNA: TGTGCCAGCAGCTATCAACAGGGGCCAGAGGAACTGTTTTTT. Its protein product is CASSYQQGPEELFF.

The CDR3 nucleotides read TGTGCCACCAGCAATGGAGGCAGACCGAACACTGAAGCTTTCTTT. Amino acids: CATSNGGRPNTEAFF. The chain is built from TRBV15 and TRBJ1-1; D is unresolved. The CDR3 is 15 residues long. Per the germline V gene, CDR1 is LNHNV and CDR2 is YYDKDF (reference sequence). V dropped 4 bases and J dropped 1 base, with 13 bases sitting between them.

The V gene is TRBV7-6, the J gene TRBJ2-1; TRBD2 matches at 8 bases. CDR1 and CDR2 (germline): SGHVS, FNYEAQ. This CDR3 has 16 residues. V shed 2 bases, J shed 4 bases, and the junction held 7 bases outside the gene matches. The CDR3 DNA is TGTGCCAGCAGCTTACTGATAGCGGGGACTTACAATGAGCAGTTCTTC. This encodes CASSLLIAGTYNEQFF.

This clonotype occurred once. The V and J genes are TRBV19 and TRBJ2-2, with 7 bases lining up with TRBD1. Germline assignment: CDR1 LNHDA and CDR2 SQIVND (reference sequence). V lost 1 base and J lost 4; bases outside the gene matches: 3. The CDR3 sequence is 15 residues long. In DNA form, the CDR3 reads TGTGCCAGTAGTATAGCCACAGGGGCCACCGGGGAGCTGTTTTTT. As protein: CASSIATGATGELFF.

This rearrangement joins TRBV12-3 or TRBV12-4 to TRBJ1-5; D call uncertain. V was pared by 6 bases and J by 2 bases, with 14 bases between. The CDR3 spans 15 residues. This CDR3 reads CASRRTQIGNQPQHF. DNA of the CDR3: TGTGCCAGCAGACGGACTCAAATCGGCAATCAGCCCCAGCATTTT.

This chain connects TRBV4-1 to TRBJ2-7, with D unclear. V lost 2 bases, J lost 0 bases, and 14 bases lay in between. CDR3 length: 16 amino acids. The germline V gene has CDR1 MGHRA and CDR2 YSYEKL. The CDR3 spells CASSQPFARSSYEQYF. CDR3 nucleotide sequence: TGCGCCAGCAGCCAACCCTTCGCGAGGAGCTCCTACGAGCAGTACTTC.

The chain couples TRBV7-9 to TRBJ2-7, with TRBD2 matching 7 bases. The CDR3 has 15 residues. Germline lookup yields CDR1 SEHNR and CDR2 FQNEAQ (reference sequence). V gave up 1 base and J gave up 6 bases; unmatched junction bases: 9. This CDR3 is CASSLVLGGRGEQYF. CDR3 bases: TGTGCCAGCAGCTTAGTTCTCGGCGGGAGAGGCGAGCAGTACTTC.

This clonotype was picked up a small number of times. The chain employs TRBV3-1 and TRBJ2-5; D not resolved. This CDR3 has 14 amino acids. The V end was cut by 3 bases, the J end by 3 bases, with 11 bases between. From germline, CDR1 is LGHDT and CDR2 YNNKEL (reference sequence). This CDR3 is CASSHRGNEETQYF. CDR3 bases: TGTGCCAGCAGCCACCGAGGTAACGAAGAGACCCAGTACTTC.

The CDR3 here is CASSDPGYQETQYF. CDR3 nucleotide sequence: TGTGCCAGCAGCGACCCCGGGTACCAAGAGACCCAGTACTTC. This chain links TRBV9 with TRBJ2-5; D is ambiguous. There are 14 residues in the CDR3. Germline V gene sequence: CDR1 SGDLS, CDR2 YYNGEE. Trimming removed 3 bases from V and 0 bases from J, with 9 bases in between.

This clonotype was counted a few times. This chain links TRBV10-3 with TRBJ2-5; 11 nucleotides align to TRBD2. Germline CDR1 is ENHRY and CDR2 is SYGVKD. This CDR3 has 17 residues. The ends lost 4 bases at V and 0 bases at J; junction bases unmatched: 7. CDR3 residues: CAISAGTSGEYQETQYF. The CDR3 DNA reads TGTGCCATCAGTGCGGGGACTAGCGGAGAGTACCAAGAGACCCAGTACTTC.